The next 29 T cell receptor beta chains were all read from a single sample in a study of cytomegalovirus exposure and HLA in healthy donors. A multiplex PCR was run with 60 Vbeta primers and 13 Jbeta primers. Data came from immunoSEQ multiplex PCR; TCRdb stores just in-frame clones and leaves some out. Of approximately 160,000 clones listed, less than 85% are singletons. The sequenced sample was PBMCs. The receptor set was obtained from a young man in good health and CMV-seronegative.

The CDR3 region is CATSLQGAAGNTIYF. CDR3 in DNA: TGTGCCACCAGCTTACAGGGGGCTGCGGGAAACACCATATATTTT. The chain carries TRBV15 and TRBJ1-3, with TRBD1 identical over 9 bases. Trimming took 5 bases from V and 4 from J; bases not matched to a gene: 6. Germline V gene sequence: CDR1 LNHNV, CDR2 YYDKDF (reference sequence). CDR3 length: 15 amino acids.

This chain joins TRBV18 and TRBJ2-2; no clear D. Germline assignment: CDR1 KGHSH and CDR2 LQKENI. Trimming stripped 6 bases from V and 0 bases from J, with 2 bases between. The CDR3 is 12 residues long. CDR3 in amino acids: CASSANTGELFF. DNA of the CDR3: TGTGCCAGCTCCGCGAACACCGGGGAGCTGTTTTTT.

The J gene is TRBJ2-5, the V gene TRBV6-5; 7 positions agree with TRBD1. The J call is uncertain, as TRBJ2-7 better fits the DNA end. Germline assignment: CDR1 MNHEY and CDR2 SVGAGI. The CDR3 loop spans 14 amino acids. The CDR3 sequence is CASSITGVPYEQYF. In DNA form, the CDR3 reads TGTGCCAGCAGTATTACAGGGGTCCCCTACGAGCAGTACTTC.

The J gene is TRBJ1-1, the V gene TRBV27; D is unclear. The CDR3 has 14 residues. V shed 5 bases and J shed 5 bases, with 15 bases lying between them. Germline CDR1 is MNHEY and CDR2 is SMNVEV (reference sequence). CDR3 in amino acids: CASSGLDGRTEAFF. In DNA, the CDR3 is TGTGCCAGCAGTGGACTGGACGGGCGGACTGAAGCTTTCTTT.

To note about this clone: At the DNA level, this CDR3 is encoded by other sequences in the same sample as well. V and J are TRBV5-1 and TRBJ2-1; D call uncertain. The CDR3 totals 14 residues. Looked up from germline, CDR1 is SGHRS and CDR2 is YFSETQ. With 0 bases removed from V and 6 bases from J, the gap between germline ends came to 10 bases. In nucleotides, the CDR3 is TGCGCCAGCAGCTTGGGAGGATCCAGCAATGAGCAGTTCTTC. This encodes CASSLGGSSNEQFF.

The genes are TRBV29-1 and TRBJ2-7, with TRBD1 identical over 9 bases. The CDR3 consists of 14 residues. V trimming: 7 bases; J trimming: 6 bases; junction bases outside the gene matches: 13. Germline values: CDR1 SQVTM, CDR2 ANQGSEA. The CDR3 loop reads CSGAVGQGIAEQYF. The CDR3 DNA reads as TGCAGCGGGGCGGTGGGACAGGGAATAGCCGAGCAGTACTTC.

The chain uses TRBV18 and TRBJ1-1, with D tentatively TRBD1 (5 bases). This CDR3 comprises 13 residues. Germline V gene data show CDR1 as KGHSH and CDR2 as LQKENI. Trimming shortened V by 2 bases and J by 7 bases, and 11 bases separated the two germline ends. CDR3 residues: CASSPSDSIEAFF. The CDR3 DNA reads TGTGCCAGCTCACCAAGTGACAGCATTGAAGCTTTCTTT.

In this sample, this clone turned up once. The J gene is TRBJ2-7, the V gene TRBV11-2; 10 nucleotides match TRBD2. CDR1 SGHAT and CDR2 FQNNGV come from the germline V gene. The CDR3 spans 14 residues. V lost 2 bases to trimming and J lost 5 bases; unmatched junction nucleotides: 3. CDR3 residues: CASSLLAGVDEQYF. The CDR3 DNA reads TGTGCCAGCAGCTTACTAGCGGGAGTCGACGAGCAGTACTTC.

The CDR3 is CASSLGTRLGEQFF. CDR3 sequence (DNA): TGTGCCAGCAGCTTGGGGACTAGGCTCGGTGAGCAGTTCTTC. The chain couples TRBV7-9 to TRBJ2-1, with 8 bases matching TRBD2. J lost 9 bases, V lost 3 bases, and 7 bases had no gene match. The CDR3 has 14 residues. The V gene's germline CDR1 is SEHNR and CDR2 FQNEAQ (reference sequence).

The J gene is TRBJ2-5, the V gene TRBV6-1, with TRBD1 identical over 9 bases. V lost 6 bases, J lost 4 bases, and 9 bases stayed unmatched. This CDR3 region has 15 residues. Per the germline V gene, CDR1 is MNHNS and CDR2 is SASEGT. The CDR3 DNA is TGTGCCAGCAGCGATACCGGGACAGGGAGAGAGACCCAGTACTTC. Translating it yields CASSDTGTGRETQYF.

The chain employs TRBV19 and TRBJ2-2; TRBD1 might be the D (6 bases). Germline-derived CDR1 and CDR2 are LNHDA and SQIVND (reference sequence). The V gene lost 6 bases and the J gene lost 5 bases, with 10 bases spanning the gap. The CDR3 runs 13 residues. CDR3 amino acids: CASRDRRTGELFF. The CDR3 bases are TGTGCCAGTAGGGACAGAAGGACCGGGGAGCTGTTTTTT.

In nucleotides, the CDR3 is TGCGCCAGCAGTCAATCGATGAATGTTCGGGGTGGTATGACCCAGTACTTC. Translated, it gives CASSQSMNVRGGMTQYF. This sequence joins TRBV23-1 and TRBJ2-5; TRBD2 is a possible D gene (5 bases). TRBV23-1 counts as an open reading frame of uncertain function. This CDR3 comprises 17 residues. Trimming shortened V by 0 bases and J by 7 bases, and 21 bases separated the two germline ends.

The chain combines TRBV7-9 with TRBJ2-5; 7 nucleotides line up with TRBD2. CDR1 SEHNR and CDR2 FQNEAQ come from the germline V gene (reference sequence). The J segment lost 1 base and the V segment lost 8 bases, leaving 7 bases of the junction unmatched. CDR3 length: 14 residues. The CDR3 nucleotides are TGTGCCAGCGAAGAAGCTAGCGGCCAAGAGACCCAGTACTTC. Translation gives CASEEASGQETQYF.

The CDR3 sequence: CASSASEGYTF. The CDR3 DNA reads as TGTGCCAGCTCTGCCTCGGAGGGCTACACCTTC. The chain has TRBV18 and TRBJ1-2, with no clear D. Germline V gene sequence: CDR1 KGHSH, CDR2 LQKENI. This CDR3 is 11 amino acids long. V was shortened by 6 bases and J by 8 bases, with 10 bases between the two germline ends.

The chain carries TRBV5-1 and TRBJ2-5; 12 bases agree with TRBD2. Germline CDR1 and CDR2: SGHRS and YFSETQ. This CDR3 comprises 18 residues. V was clipped by 4 bases and J by 5 bases; unmatched bases: 15. CDR3: CASSGSTTSGRRGETQYF. DNA for the CDR3: TGCGCCAGCAGCGGCTCGACGACTAGCGGGAGACGGGGTGAGACCCAGTACTTC. Full variable domain (rest looked up from reference TRBV5-1 and TRBJ2-5): KAGVTQTPRYLIKTRGQQVTLSCSPISGHRSVSWYQQTPGQGLQFLFEYFSETQRNKGNFPGRFSGRQFSNSRSEMNVSTLELGDSALYLCASSGSTTSGRRGETQYFGPGTRLLVL.

This clone was observed once. The chain joins TRBV19 to TRBJ1-1; TRBD1 might be the D (5 bases). This CDR3 has 13 residues. V was cut by 7 bases and J by 1 base, with 10 bases left in between. Germline V gene data show CDR1 as LNHDA and CDR2 as SQIVND (reference sequence). The CDR3, as DNA: TGTGCCAGTAAATCGGGGGGGAACACTGAAGCTTTCTTT. Amino acid sequence: CASKSGGNTEAFF.

The V and J genes are TRBV5-1 and TRBJ2-5; weak D call: TRBD1 (6 bases). The CDR3 has 14 residues. V was cut by 3 bases and J by 5 bases, with 14 bases left in between. Germline V gives CDR1 SGHRS, CDR2 YFSETQ. The CDR3 DNA reads TGCGCCAGCAGCTCCAGGGTAGGACAGGAGACCCAGTACTTC. Its translation is CASSSRVGQETQYF.

To note about this clone: Its ends do not fully match the called genes, so a read error is possible. As DNA, the CDR3 is TGTTCCAGCAGCTACACAGGGAGTTGGATGAACACTGAAGCTTTCTTT. This translates into CSSSYTGSWMNTEAFF. The chain links TRBV7-9 to TRBJ1-1, with D possibly matching TRBD1 (6 bases). Germline assignment: CDR1 SEHNR and CDR2 FQNEAQ (reference sequence). The CDR3 sequence is 16 residues long.

The chain has TRBV6-6 and TRBJ2-5; possible D gene TRBD1, 6 bases. The CDR3 is 15 residues long. The germline gives CDR1 MNHNY, CDR2 SVGAGI (reference sequence). Trimming took 6 bases from V and 7 from J, leaving 21 bases between them. The CDR3 DNA sequence: TGTGCCAGCAGCCCTTTTAGGGGGACCCGCCGGACCCAGTACTTC. Its protein product is CASSPFRGTRRTQYF.

The rearrangement joins TRBV12-5 to TRBJ2-2, with D maybe TRBD2 (6 bases). The CDR3 is 16 amino acids. Between the trimmed V and J ends, which lost 3 bases and 2 bases, there was a span of 13 bases. Germline V lookup: CDR1 LGHNT, CDR2 FRNRAP. Here the CDR3 DNA reads TGTGCTAGTGGTTTCAAGTCAGCGGGTAACACCGGGGAGCTGTTTTTT. Translated: CASGFKSAGNTGELFF.

This clone was found many times. The chain carries TRBV6-1 and TRBJ2-1, with D perhaps matching TRBD2 (5 bases). Germline CDR1 is MNHNS and CDR2 is SASEGT. CDR3 length: 16 residues. Trimming pared 3 bases from V and 5 bases from J, leaving 17 bases between. In DNA form, the CDR3 reads TGTGCCAGCAGTGAGCCGGGAATATTCCTCGACAATGAGCAGTTCTTC. Protein product: CASSEPGIFLDNEQFF.

This clone showed up just a few times. The rearrangement joins TRBV5-4 to TRBJ2-2; 8 bases are a match to TRBD1. Germline trimming cut 4 bases from V and 4 bases from J; bases unmatched to any gene: 9. CDR1 and CDR2 from the germline V gene are SGHNT and YYREEE (reference sequence). The CDR3 has 16 amino acids. The CDR3 sequence is CASSPRQGWVTGELFF. The DNA for the CDR3 is TGTGCCAGCAGCCCCAGACAGGGGTGGGTCACCGGGGAGCTGTTTTTT.

The rearrangement links TRBV5-6 to TRBJ2-7; a weak D match, TRBD2 (6 bases). The CDR3 extends over 15 amino acids. Germline V lookup: CDR1 SGHDT, CDR2 YYEEEE. The ends were cut back, 3 bases at V and 7 bases at J, with 20 bases in the middle. The chain's CDR3 is CASSWGVVTGREQYF. Written as DNA, the CDR3 is TGTGCCAGCAGCTGGGGGGTGGTTACCGGACGGGAGCAGTACTTC.

The J gene is TRBJ1-2, the V gene TRBV4-1, with 7 bases fitting TRBD1. Losses at the gene ends were 3 bases for V and 8 bases for J; bases not matched to a gene: 12. The CDR3 loop spans 15 amino acids. Germline CDR1 is MGHRA and CDR2 is YSYEKL. CDR3 DNA: TGCGCCAGCAGCCATAAAGGACAGGCGATTGGGGGCTACACCTTC. The encoded protein is CASSHKGQAIGGYTF.

The chain has TRBV2 and TRBJ1-6; tentatively, D is TRBD1 (6 bases). Germline values: CDR1 SNHLY, CDR2 FYNNEI. The CDR3 runs to 15 residues. Trimming took off 4 bases at V and 7 bases at J, with 14 bases between the two ends. The CDR3 here is CASSVHHRVNSPLHF. DNA of the CDR3: TGTGCCAGCAGTGTGCACCACAGGGTCAATTCACCCCTCCACTTT.

The rearrangement uses TRBV6-4 and TRBJ1-2; 7 nucleotides match TRBD1. The trim removed 0 bases at V and 4 bases at J, leaving 5 bases unmatched. The CDR3 contains 15 residues. Germline CDR1 and CDR2: MRHNA and SNTAGT. CDR3 protein: CASSDSKGAGYGYTF. CDR3 bases: TGTGCCAGCAGTGACTCCAAGGGGGCGGGCTATGGCTACACCTTC.

This clone is a singleton in its sample. This chain joins TRBV29-1 and TRBJ1-2; 8 bases are shared with TRBD1. This CDR3 comprises 14 residues. Germline CDR1 SQVTM, CDR2 ANQGSEA. V was clipped by 5 bases and J by 4 bases; unmatched bases: 9. In DNA, the CDR3 is TGCAGCGTTATTATTCAGGGGGCCGGCTATGGCTACACCTTC. Its protein is CSVIIQGAGYGYTF.

The rearrangement uses TRBV20-1 and TRBJ2-1, with D hard to call. V lost 3 bases and J 10 bases, leaving 10 bases between the germline ends. The germline CDR1 and CDR2 sequences are DFQATT and SNEGSKA (reference sequence). CDR3 length: 11 residues. CDR3 DNA: TGCAGTGCTAGTCCAGGCGACGAGCAGTTCTTC. Amino acid sequence: CSASPGDEQFF.

Points on this clone: One end of the junction is discordant with germline, which a read error may explain. V usage is TRBV7-9 and J usage is TRBJ1-2, with D maybe TRBD1 (6 bases). The CDR3 loop spans 12 amino acids. Germline-derived CDR1 and CDR2 are SEHNR and FQNEAQ (reference sequence). The CDR3 loop is CSSSLQGDGYTF. The CDR3 coding sequence is TGTTCCAGCAGCTTACAGGGTGATGGCTACACCTTC. Filled out from reference TRBV7-9 and TRBJ1-2, the complete variable domain reads DTGVSQNPRHKITKRGQNVTFRCDPISEHNRLYWYRQTLGQGPEFLTYFQNEAQLEKSRLLSDRFSAERPKGSFSTLEIQRTEQGDSAMYLCSSSLQGDGYTFGSGTRLTVV.